This TCR beta chain was found in a study of blood T cell repertoires in COVID-19. Whole-study context: PBMCs, B-cell-depleted T cells, or T cells provided the cDNA or gDNA that made up the material.

Participant reports of clinical history set cohort assignment. Here immunoSEQ multiplex PCR was the method, and the copy in TCRdb shows in-frame clones only, minus some. Seen here are fewer than 250,000 clones, roughly 84% observed once, and the top ten hold approximately 6.8%. Germline lookup yields CDR1 MDHEN and CDR2 SYDVKM. V lost 3 bases, J lost 4 bases, and 8 bases stayed unmatched. This CDR3 contains 16 residues. The sequence derives from a woman aged 35 to 49 who had recovered from COVID-19. This chain joins TRBV28 and TRBJ2-2; 7 nucleotides match TRBD2. Specimen: PBMCs or T cells enriched from blood (not recorded which). Written as DNA, the CDR3 is TGTGCCAGCAGTTTTGTCGCTAGCGGCAGCACCGGGGAGCTGTTTTTT. Its translation is CASSFVASGSTGELFF.